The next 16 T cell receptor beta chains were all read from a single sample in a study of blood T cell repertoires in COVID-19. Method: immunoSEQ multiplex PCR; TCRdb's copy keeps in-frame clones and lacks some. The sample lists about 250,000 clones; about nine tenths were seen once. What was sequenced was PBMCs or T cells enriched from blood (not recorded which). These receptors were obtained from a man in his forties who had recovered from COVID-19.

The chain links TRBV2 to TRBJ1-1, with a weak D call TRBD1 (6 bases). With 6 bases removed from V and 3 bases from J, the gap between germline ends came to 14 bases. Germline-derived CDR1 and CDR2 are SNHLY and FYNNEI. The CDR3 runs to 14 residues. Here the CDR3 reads CASRVGTGYTEAFF. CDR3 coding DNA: TGTGCCAGCAGGGTGGGAACAGGGTACACTGAAGCTTTCTTT.

Written as DNA, the CDR3 is TGTGCCAGCAGCTTAGGGCCCAGGGAAGGAAACACCATATATTTT. The encoded protein is CASSLGPREGNTIYF. This rearrangement joins TRBV7-9 to TRBJ1-3; possible D gene TRBD1, 5 bases. The CDR3 length is 15 residues. The germline V gene encodes CDR1 SEHNR and CDR2 FQNEAQ (reference sequence). V was pared by 1 base and J by 4 bases, with 11 bases between. The entire variable domain, with the rest obtained from reference TRBV7-9 and TRBJ1-3, is as follows: DTGVSQNPRHKITKRGQNVTFRCDPISEHNRLYWYRQTLGQGPEFLTYFQNEAQLEKSRLLSDRFSAERPKGSFSTLEIQRTEQGDSAMYLCASSLGPREGNTIYFGEGSWLTVV.

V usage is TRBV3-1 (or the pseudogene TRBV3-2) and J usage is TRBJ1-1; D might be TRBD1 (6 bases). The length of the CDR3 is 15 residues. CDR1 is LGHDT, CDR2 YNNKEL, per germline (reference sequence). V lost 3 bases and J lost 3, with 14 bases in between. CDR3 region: CASSQLRGMHTEAFF. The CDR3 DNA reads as TGTGCCAGCAGCCAGTTGAGGGGGATGCACACTGAAGCTTTCTTT.

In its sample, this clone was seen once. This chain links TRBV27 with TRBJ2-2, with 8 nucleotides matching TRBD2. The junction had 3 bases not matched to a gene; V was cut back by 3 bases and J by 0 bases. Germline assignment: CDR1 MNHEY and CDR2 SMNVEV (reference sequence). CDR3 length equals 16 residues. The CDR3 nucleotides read TGTGCCAGCAGTTTGGCGGGGGGCACGAACACCGGGGAGCTGTTTTTT. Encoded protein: CASSLAGGTNTGELFF.

CDR3 in DNA: TGTGCCAGCAGTGAACTCTCCTACAATGAGCAGTTCTTC. This encodes CASSELSYNEQFF. The genes are TRBV2 and TRBJ2-1; D uncertain. In germline, CDR1 is SNHLY, CDR2 FYNNEI. Trimming pared 2 bases from V and 0 bases from J, leaving 2 bases between. The CDR3 loop spans 13 amino acids.

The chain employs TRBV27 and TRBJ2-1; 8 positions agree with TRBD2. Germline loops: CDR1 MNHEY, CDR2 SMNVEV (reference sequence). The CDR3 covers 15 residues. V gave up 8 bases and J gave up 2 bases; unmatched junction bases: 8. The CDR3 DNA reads TGTGCCAGCCTCCCACGGGGGGGACCCTACAATGAGCAGTTCTTC. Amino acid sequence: CASLPRGGPYNEQFF.

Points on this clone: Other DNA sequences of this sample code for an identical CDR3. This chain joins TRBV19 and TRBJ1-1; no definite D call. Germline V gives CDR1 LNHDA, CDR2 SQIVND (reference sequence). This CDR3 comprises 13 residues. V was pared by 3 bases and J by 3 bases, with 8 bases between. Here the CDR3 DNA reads TGTGCCAGTAGTATCACCGCGGACACTGAAGCTTTCTTT. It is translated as CASSITADTEAFF.

The CDR3 is CASSTTAYNEQFF. The CDR3 DNA sequence: TGTGCCAGCAGCACGACAGCATACAATGAGCAGTTCTTC. The chain couples TRBV7-2 to TRBJ2-1; D perhaps matches TRBD1 (5 bases). The germline V and J ends were trimmed by 5 bases and 4 bases, with 9 bases remaining between them. Germline assignment: CDR1 SGHTA and CDR2 FQGNSA. The CDR3 runs 13 residues.

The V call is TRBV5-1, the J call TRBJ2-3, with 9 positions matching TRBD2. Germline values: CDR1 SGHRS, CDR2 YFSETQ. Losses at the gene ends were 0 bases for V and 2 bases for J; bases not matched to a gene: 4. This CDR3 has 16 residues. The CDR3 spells CASSLGLAGFTDTQYF. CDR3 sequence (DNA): TGCGCCAGCAGCTTGGGGCTAGCGGGGTTCACAGATACGCAGTATTTT.

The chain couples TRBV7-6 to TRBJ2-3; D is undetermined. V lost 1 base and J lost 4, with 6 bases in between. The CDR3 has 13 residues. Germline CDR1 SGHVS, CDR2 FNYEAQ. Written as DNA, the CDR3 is TGTGCCAGCAGCTTAGAGATAGCAGATACGCAGTATTTT. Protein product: CASSLEIADTQYF.

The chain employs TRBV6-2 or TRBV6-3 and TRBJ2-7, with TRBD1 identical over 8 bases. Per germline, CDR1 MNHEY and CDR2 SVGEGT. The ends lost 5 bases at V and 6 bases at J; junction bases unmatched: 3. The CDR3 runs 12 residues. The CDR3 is CASSGQGIEQYF. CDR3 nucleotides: TGTGCCAGCAGTGGACAGGGTATCGAGCAGTACTTC.

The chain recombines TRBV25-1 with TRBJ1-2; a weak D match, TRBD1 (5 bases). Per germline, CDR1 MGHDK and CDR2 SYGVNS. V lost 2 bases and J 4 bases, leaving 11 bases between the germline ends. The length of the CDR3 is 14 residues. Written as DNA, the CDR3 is TGTGCCAGCAGTGAACCTGGACACATCTATGGCTACACCTTC. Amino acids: CASSEPGHIYGYTF.

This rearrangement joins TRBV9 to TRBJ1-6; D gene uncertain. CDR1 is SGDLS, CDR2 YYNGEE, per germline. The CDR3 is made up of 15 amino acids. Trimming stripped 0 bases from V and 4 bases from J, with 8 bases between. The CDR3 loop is CASSVAEGYNSPLHF. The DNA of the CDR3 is TGTGCCAGCAGCGTAGCTGAGGGTTATAATTCACCCCTCCACTTT.

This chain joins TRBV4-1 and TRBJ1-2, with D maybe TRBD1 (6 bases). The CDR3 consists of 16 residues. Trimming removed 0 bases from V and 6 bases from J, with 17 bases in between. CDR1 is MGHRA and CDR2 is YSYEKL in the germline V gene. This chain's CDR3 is CASSQEGTGREHGYTF. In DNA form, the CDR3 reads TGCGCCAGCAGCCAAGAGGGTACAGGGAGAGAACATGGCTACACCTTC.

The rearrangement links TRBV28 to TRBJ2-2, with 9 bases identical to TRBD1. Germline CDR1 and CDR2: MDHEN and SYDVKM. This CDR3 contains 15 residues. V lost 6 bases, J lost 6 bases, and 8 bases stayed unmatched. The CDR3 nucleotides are TGTGCCAGCAGATGGGGGACAGGGTTGGCCGGGGAGCTGTTTTTT. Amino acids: CASRWGTGLAGELFF.

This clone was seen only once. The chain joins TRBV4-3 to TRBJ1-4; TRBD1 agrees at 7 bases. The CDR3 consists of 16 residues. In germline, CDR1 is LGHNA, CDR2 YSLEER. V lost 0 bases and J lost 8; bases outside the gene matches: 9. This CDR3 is CASSQDLKGAGEKLFF. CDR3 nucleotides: TGCGCCAGCAGCCAAGATCTGAAGGGGGCGGGAGAAAAACTGTTTTTT.